This T cell receptor beta chain originates from a study of T cells in Graves' hyperthyroidism and ophthalmopathy. At least ten counts were recorded for this clonotype. The CDR3 is 18 residues long. From germline, CDR1 is SGHTA and CDR2 FQGNSA. Trimming took off 3 bases at V and 7 bases at J, with 27 bases between the two ends. Authors of the study amplified TCR beta CDR3 regions from RNA transcripts. First-round RT-PCR of the TCR CDR3 relied on the HTBI primer set. TCRdb used MiXCR to reprocess the multiplex PCR reads, holding one entry per CDR3 protein. The sample lists fewer than 600,000 distinct CDR3 sequences; 14% were seen once.

This chain joins TRBV7-2 and TRBJ2-5; D perhaps matches TRBD2 (6 bases). The sample consisted of blood. This sequence originates from a woman in her 40s with Graves' hyperthyroidism. The CDR3 region has the DNA TGTGCCAGCAGCTTTATGGCATGGAGGGTCGATGGGGTGGCGACCCAGTACTTC. Its protein product is CASSFMAWRVDGVATQYF.